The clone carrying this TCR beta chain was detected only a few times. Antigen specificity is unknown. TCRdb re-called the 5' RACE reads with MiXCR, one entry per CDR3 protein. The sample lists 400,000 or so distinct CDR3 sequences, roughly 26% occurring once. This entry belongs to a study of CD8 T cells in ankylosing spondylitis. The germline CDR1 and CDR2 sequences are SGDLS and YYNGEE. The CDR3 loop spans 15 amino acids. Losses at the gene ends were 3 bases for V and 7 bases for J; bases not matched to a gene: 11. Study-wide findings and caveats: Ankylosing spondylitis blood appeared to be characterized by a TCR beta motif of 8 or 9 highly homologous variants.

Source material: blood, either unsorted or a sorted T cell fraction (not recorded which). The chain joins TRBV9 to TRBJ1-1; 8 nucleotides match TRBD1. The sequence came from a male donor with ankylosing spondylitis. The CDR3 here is CASSAWTGSGSEAFF. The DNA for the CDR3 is TGTGCCAGCAGCGCCTGGACAGGGTCGGGCAGTGAAGCTTTCTTT.